Given below is one T cell receptor beta chain in context. Its antigen is still unknown. The data were taken from a study of T cell responses to AZD1222 COVID-19 vaccine. Study-wide findings and caveats: Donors were chiefly white British, with a greater number of females, and clonal diversity was perhaps underestimated.

This CDR3 has 16 amino acids. Unmatched junction bases numbered 8, after V lost 3 bases and J lost 4 bases. CDR1 is KGHSH and CDR2 is LQKENI in the germline V gene. Profiling relied on immunoSEQ multiplex PCR, and the TCRdb table lists in-frame clones only, not all of them. This table has about 190,000 clones, approximately 91% appearing once. The sequencing here drew on peripheral blood, taken on day 0 of AZD1222 vaccination. The TCR sequence derives from an adult in good health. This chain uses TRBV18 with TRBJ2-2, with TRBD1 matching over 7 bases. In DNA form, the CDR3 reads TGTGCCAGCTCACCTCGGACAGGTTCTTTCACCGGGGAGCTGTTTTTT. Translated, it gives CASSPRTGSFTGELFF.